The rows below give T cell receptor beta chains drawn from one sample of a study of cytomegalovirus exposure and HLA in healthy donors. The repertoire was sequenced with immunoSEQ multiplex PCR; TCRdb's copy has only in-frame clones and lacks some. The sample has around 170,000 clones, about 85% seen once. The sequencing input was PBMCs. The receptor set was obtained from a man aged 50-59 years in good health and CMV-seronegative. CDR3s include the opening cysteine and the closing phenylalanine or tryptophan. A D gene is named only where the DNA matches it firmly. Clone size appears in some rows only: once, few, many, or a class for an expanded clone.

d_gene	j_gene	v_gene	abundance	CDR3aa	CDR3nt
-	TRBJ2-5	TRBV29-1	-	CSVDGVSETQYF	TGCAGCGTTGATGGAGTATCCGAGACCCAGTACTTC
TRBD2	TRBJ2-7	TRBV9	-	CASSAGGRGGLYEQYF	TGTGCCAGCAGCGCCGGTGGGCGGGGGGGCCTTTACGAGCAGTACTTC
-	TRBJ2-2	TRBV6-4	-	CASSDSGSAGELFF	TGTGCCAGCAGTGATTCAGGGTCGGCCGGGGAGCTGTTTTTT
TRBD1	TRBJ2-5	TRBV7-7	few	CASSPIRGQGETQYF	TGTGCCAGCAGCCCAATCAGGGGGCAGGGAGAGACCCAGTACTTC
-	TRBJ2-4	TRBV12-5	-	CASAKGDSSKNIQYF	TGTGCTAGCGCGAAGGGGGATTCCTCCAAAAACATTCAGTACTTC
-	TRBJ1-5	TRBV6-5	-	CASRLTVFQPQHF	TGTGCCAGCAGGCTAACAGTGTTCCAGCCCCAGCATTTT
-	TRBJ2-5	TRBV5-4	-	CASSLGPVQETQYF	TGTGCCAGCAGCTTGGGGCCAGTCCAAGAGACCCAGTACTTC
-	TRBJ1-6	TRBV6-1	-	CASRGQINSPLHF	TGTGCCAGCCGAGGACAGATTAATTCACCCCTCCACTTT
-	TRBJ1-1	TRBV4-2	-	CASSPPGMNTEAFF	TGTGCCAGCAGCCCCCCAGGGATGAACACTGAAGCTTTCTTT
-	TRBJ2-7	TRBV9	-	CASSRGTDIAYEQYF	TGTGCCAGCAGCCGGGGGACAGACATTGCCTACGAGCAGTACTTC
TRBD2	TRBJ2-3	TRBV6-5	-	CASSYSAGGGTDTQYF	TGTGCCAGCAGTTACTCCGCTGGCGGGGGAACCGATACGCAGTATTTT
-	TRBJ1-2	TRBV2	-	CASGGANYGYTF	TGTGCCAGCGGTGGTGCGAACTATGGCTACACCTTC
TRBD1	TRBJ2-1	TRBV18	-	CASSPSLGTGKYNEQFF	TGTGCCAGCTCACCTTCTTTAGGGACAGGGAAATATAATGAGCAGTTCTTC
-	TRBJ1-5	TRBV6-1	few	CASSEDRSQPQHF	TGTGCCAGCAGTGAAGACAGGTCTCAGCCCCAGCATTTT
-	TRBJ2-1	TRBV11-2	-	CASMRVNEQFF	TGTGCCAGCATGCGGGTTAATGAGCAGTTCTTC
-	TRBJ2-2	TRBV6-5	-	CASSRLGADGELFF	TGTGCCAGCTCAAGGTTGGGGGCGGACGGGGAGCTGTTTTTT
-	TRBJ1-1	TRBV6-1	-	CASSERERAEAFF	TGTGCCAGCAGCGAAAGAGAGAGGGCTGAAGCTTTCTTT
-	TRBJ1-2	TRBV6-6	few	CAGSGVTYGYTF	TGTGCCGGATCCGGGGTAACCTATGGCTACACCTTC
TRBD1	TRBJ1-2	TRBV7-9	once	CASSAGGQGSNYGYTF	TGTGCCAGCAGCGCAGGGGGGCAGGGTAGTAACTATGGCTACACCTTC
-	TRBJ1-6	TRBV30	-	CAWRLEVANSPLHF	TGTGCCTGGAGGTTGGAGGTCGCTAATTCACCCCTCCACTTT
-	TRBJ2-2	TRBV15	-	CATSRNGAGELFF	TGTGCCACCAGCCGAAACGGGGCCGGGGAGCTGTTTTTT
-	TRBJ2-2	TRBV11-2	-	CASSPGTLGGELFF	TGTGCCAGCAGCCCCGGGACACTAGGCGGGGAGCTGTTTTTT
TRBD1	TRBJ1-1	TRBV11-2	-	CASSSTGVTEAFF	TGTGCCAGCAGCTCTACAGGGGTCACTGAAGCTTTCTTT
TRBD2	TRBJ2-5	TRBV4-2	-	CASSQSLTSGGETQYF	TGTGCCAGCAGCCAGTCATTGACTAGCGGGGGAGAGACCCAGTACTTC
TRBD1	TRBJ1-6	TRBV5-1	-	CASSTGTGYNSPLHF	TGCGCCAGCAGCACAGGGACAGGCTATAATTCACCCCTCCACTTT
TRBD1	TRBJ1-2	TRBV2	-	CASSEDRGSGGYTF	TGTGCCAGCAGTGAAGACAGGGGGTCGGGCGGCTACACCTTC
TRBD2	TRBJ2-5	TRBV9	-	CASSVDGLAGGKETQYF	TGTGCCAGCAGCGTAGATGGACTAGCGGGGGGAAAAGAGACCCAGTACTTC
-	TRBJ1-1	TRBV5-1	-	CASSQDTEAFF	TGCGCCAGCAGCCAGGACACTGAAGCTTTCTTT
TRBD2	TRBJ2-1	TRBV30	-	CAWRPGLVPNEQFF	TGTGCCTGGAGGCCGGGACTAGTACCCAATGAGCAGTTCTTC
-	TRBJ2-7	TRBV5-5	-	CASSARDSYEQYF	TGTGCCAGCAGCGCCCGAGACAGCTACGAGCAGTACTTC
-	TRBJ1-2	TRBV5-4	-	CASSRSGEGYTF	TGTGCCAGCAGCCGATCCGGTGAAGGCTACACCTTC
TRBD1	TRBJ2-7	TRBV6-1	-	CASRNRDRVPEQYF	TGTGCCAGCAGGAACCGGGACAGGGTCCCCGAGCAGTACTTC
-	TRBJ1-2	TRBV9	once	CASSVANRAYGYTF	TGTGCCAGCAGCGTAGCAAACAGGGCCTATGGCTACACCTTC
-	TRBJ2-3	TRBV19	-	CASSMGGYTDTQYF	TGTGCCAGTAGTATGGGGGGATACACAGATACGCAGTATTTT
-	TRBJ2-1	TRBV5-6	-	CASSQGLLRDNEQFF	TGTGCCAGCAGCCAGGGACTCCTCCGTGACAATGAGCAGTTCTTC
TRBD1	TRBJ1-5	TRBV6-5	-	CASSVGQTRGQPQHF	TGTGCCAGCAGCGTGGGACAGACCCGGGGGCAGCCCCAGCATTTT
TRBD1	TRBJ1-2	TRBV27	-	CASSLTGGYGYTF	TGTGCCAGCAGTTTGACAGGGGGCTATGGCTACACCTTC
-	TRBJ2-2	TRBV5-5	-	CASSSGAGGELFF	TGTGCCAGCAGCTCAGGGGCGGGCGGGGAGCTGTTTTTT
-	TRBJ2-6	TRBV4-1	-	CASSQVATAFSGANVLTF	TGCGCCAGCAGCCAAGTGGCGACAGCCTTCTCTGGGGCCAACGTCCTGACTTTC
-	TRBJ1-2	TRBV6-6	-	CASGWGDGYTF	TGTGCCAGCGGTTGGGGGGATGGCTACACCTTC
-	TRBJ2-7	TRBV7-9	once	CASSLSGSEQYF	TGTGCCAGCAGCTTATCCGGTTCCGAGCAGTACTTC
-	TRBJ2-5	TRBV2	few	CASNRRGSETQYF	TGTGCCAGCAACCGAAGGGGGTCTGAGACCCAGTACTTC